This T cell receptor beta chain was recovered during a study of T cells in Graves' hyperthyroidism and ophthalmopathy (dated by TCRdb to 2018 to 2020). About the study as a whole: Peripheral blood samples were taken at the time of initial diagnosis, prior to any treatment. TCR V-J signatures able to tell the groups apart were searched for in a discovery cohort of 90 to 100 patients, of whom more than 40 had Graves' ophthalmopathy and some 60 had stable Graves' hyperthyroidism. According to the paper, TCR Vbeta CDR3 sequencing was carried out on roughly 130 peripheral blood samples, which came from under 50 ophthalmopathy, 70 to 80 hyperthyroidism and around 17 progressor patients. Once sampling was done, hyperthyroidism patients were given methimazole at a starting dose of 30 mg daily, whereas ophthalmopathy patients were given high-dose intravenous methylprednisolone. Prospective prediction of ophthalmopathy was tested in an independent validation cohort of 18 to 20 hyperthyroidism patients and some 17 patients who later progressed to ophthalmopathy. In roughly six Graves' hyperthyroidism patients, the study also compared T-cell repertoires from thyroid tissue with T-cell repertoires from blood. The 90 to 100 discovery patients were randomly divided into training and test sets at a 7:3 ratio.

Worth noting for this clonotype: What antigen it recognizes has not been identified. The sample holds no much larger clone one base away, and base qualities are not on file.

Stable Graves' hyperthyroidism was defined as no progression to ophthalmopathy during 18 months of follow-up. Hyperthyroidism patients were aged 18 to 65 years and newly diagnosed, with disease duration of less than 2 months. Any patient with an uncontrolled infection, another autoimmune disease, pregnancy or lactation was excluded. Clinical symptoms, serum thyroxine and TRAb, thyroid ultrasound, and orbital computed tomography formed the basis for the diagnoses. PBMCs were separated from 8 to 10 ml of fresh peripheral blood using Ficoll-Paque density gradient centrifugation. Total RNA was extracted using Trizol reagent, and RNA quality was assessed on an Agilent 2100 Bioanalyzer. Overall study results and their limits: Most expanded thyroid clonotypes (frequency above 0.001) were also detected in blood, a finding suggesting that blood repertoires may reflect thyroid immune responses. In validation, progression to ophthalmopathy was predicted by the model with around 70% sensitivity and around 76% specificity, a median of 6.5 months before onset. Sample size was not statistically predetermined, and blinding of investigators to group allocation was not performed. A model built on a 13 V-J signature distinguished ophthalmopathy from stable hyperthyroidism, reaching around 87% sensitivity and around 81% specificity in cross-validation and 80%/75% in testing.

Amplification of TCR beta CDR3 regions was carried out from RNA transcripts. For the first round of RT-PCR on the TCR CDR3, the HTBI primer set was used together with the Qiagen OneStep RT-PCR kit. The libraries were constructed in a second round of multiplex PCR and then size-selected and purified. The libraries were sequenced on an Illumina HiSeq2000 using paired-end 100 bp reads. The authors' analysis ran thus. Raw data were processed with SOAPnuke, discarding reads with adapters, uncalled bases, mean Phred below 15, or no exact constant-primer or identifier match. High-quality paired reads were merged using COPE v1.2.5, and each unique nucleotide sequence was defined as a clonotype. MiTCR v1.1 was used to align the clonotypes against IMGT TRBV, TRBD and TRBJ reference segments. Only V-J combinations with frequency above 0.0001, covering about 99% of repertoires, were analysed. A TCS score was defined as the ratio between F50 (clonal expansion) and ExV (chaos), using BLOSUM62-based TCRdist between CDR3 peptides within each V-J. Welch's t-statistics and random forest reduced around 550 V-J features to 13, which were used in a naive Bayes classifier (R e1071). TCRdb redid the processing of the public reads, applying fastp at Q25 and MiXCR, and retained in-frame beta chains. Each CDR3 protein appears once, grouped with its most common genes and DNA. What appears here as the V and J calls and clone size reflects TCRdb's work, not the paper's. This sample comprises over 300,000 distinct CDR3 sequences, approximately 14% of them detected only once. Approximately 10% of the sample belongs to the ten largest clones.

V is pared back by 5 bases and J by 7 bases, with 15 bases lying between the germline termini. From a lookup of the germline V gene (reference sequence), CDR1 and CDR2 are SEHNR and FQNEAQ. From the cysteine up to the phenylalanine, the CDR3 has a length of 15 residues. CDR3 DNA only is kept here, 45 bases in frame from base 1. The TCR comes from a woman between 55 and 75 years old with Graves' hyperthyroidism. The sequenced sample was blood. Recombination linked TRBV7-9 to TRBJ1-6; the D segment cannot be called with confidence. CDR3 protein: CASSAGGLRNSPLHF. The sequenced DNA: TGTGCCAGCAGCGCGGGTGGTTTGCGGAATTCACCCCTCCACTTT. Extended through the reference TRBV7-9 and TRBJ1-6 proteins, this CDR3 yields the full variable domain: DTGVSQNPRHKITKRGQNVTFRCDPISEHNRLYWYRQTLGQGPEFLTYFQNEAQLEKSRLLSDRFSAERPKGSFSTLEIQRTEQGDSAMYLCASSAGGLRNSPLHFGNGTRLTVT.